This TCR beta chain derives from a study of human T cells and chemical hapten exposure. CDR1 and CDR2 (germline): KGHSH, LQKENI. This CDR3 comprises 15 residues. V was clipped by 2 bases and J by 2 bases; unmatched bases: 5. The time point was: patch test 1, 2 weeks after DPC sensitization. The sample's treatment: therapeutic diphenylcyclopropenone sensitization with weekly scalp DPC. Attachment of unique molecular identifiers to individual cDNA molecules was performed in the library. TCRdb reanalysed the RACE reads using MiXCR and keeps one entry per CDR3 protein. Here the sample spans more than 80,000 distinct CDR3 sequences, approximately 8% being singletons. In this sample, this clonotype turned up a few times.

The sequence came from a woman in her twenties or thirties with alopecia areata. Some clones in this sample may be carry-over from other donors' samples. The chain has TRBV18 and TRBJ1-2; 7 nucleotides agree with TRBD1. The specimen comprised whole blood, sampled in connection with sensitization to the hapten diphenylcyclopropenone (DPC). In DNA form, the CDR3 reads TGTGCCAGCTCACCAGAAAGGGGGCTGAACTATGGCTACACCTTC. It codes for CASSPERGLNYGYTF.